This T cell receptor (beta chain) stems from a study of T-cell reconstitution after alpha-beta-depleted transplantation in children. This clonotype was found many times. TCRbeta library construction was performed incorporating unique molecular identifiers. TCRdb called the PCR reads again in MiXCR, with one record for every CDR3 protein. The profile shows over 550,000 distinct CDR3 sequences, under 12% of them singletons. The sample was PBMCs from the stem cell graft donor, taken from the stem cell graft. The source of this sequence is a human donor who donated a stem cell graft to a child with acute myeloid leukemia.

For the CDR3, the DNA is TGCAGTGTTAGGCGGGAGGGACGAGAGACCCAGTACTTC. Amino acids: CSVRREGRETQYF. The chain carries TRBV20-1 and TRBJ2-5; TRBD2 matches at 9 bases. Germline CDR1 and CDR2: DFQATT and SNEGSKA (reference sequence). The CDR3 extends over 13 amino acids. V trimming: 7 bases; J trimming: 4 bases; junction bases outside the gene matches: 7.